Given below is one T cell receptor beta chain in context. The antigen is not known. The data were obtained in a study of Ad26.COV2.S vaccination and SARS-CoV-2 variants. Findings of the study overall: There was reportedly substantial breadth in spike-specific CD8+ and CD4+ T cell responses after vaccination.

CDR3 length: 14 amino acids. The V segment lost 5 bases and the J segment 7 bases; nucleotides outside the gene matches: 6. Looked up from germline, CDR1 is SGHRS and CDR2 is YFSETQ. Profiling relied on immunoSEQ multiplex PCR, and the TCRdb table lists in-frame clones only, not all of them. Of some 420,000 clones in the sample, roughly 90% were seen once. Treatment defined: around 19 received Ad26.COV2.S at low or high dose, single or two shots; roughly 5 received placebo; per-sample allocation not given. Samples were taken on day 63 after the first vaccine or placebo injection. The chain carries TRBV5-1 and TRBJ1-4; 9 bases are a match to TRBD1. The source of this sequence is a person between 18 and 60 years old who received the Ad26.COV2.S COVID-19 vaccine or a placebo. The material sequenced was peripheral blood, taken in a trial of Ad26.COV2.S vaccine versus placebo. CDR3 in amino acids: CASRLGQGAEKLFF. The CDR3 region has the DNA TGCGCCAGCAGACTGGGACAGGGAGCTGAAAAACTGTTTTTT.